This T cell receptor beta chain was recovered during a study of shared clonotypes between healthy human individuals. Across the whole study: Per donor, CD8 memory used one plate, CD8 naive used two, CD4 memory used three and CD4 naive used three.

Germline V CDR1 and CDR2: SGHRS, YFSETQ. The CDR3 has 16 residues. The V end lost 4 bases, the J end lost 5 bases, and 19 bases lay between the germline ends. About this clone itself: Its antigen is still unknown.

The assay was run at deep level. Some clones are missing from TCRdb's copy, which holds only in-frame ones; the method was immunoSEQ multiplex PCR. This table holds fewer than 2.5 million clones, approximately 93% found once. Findings of the study overall: It was the non-shared clonotypes that had lower generation probabilities than clonotypes shared by all four donors. In this cohort, only blood was sampled, and tissue repertoires likely differ.

The chain combines TRBV5-1 with TRBJ2-1, with D tentatively TRBD1 or TRBD2 (5 bases each). This sequence originates from a man aged 18 to 30 in good health. Some clones in this sample may be carry-over from other donors' samples. Sequences were obtained from naive CD4+ T cells from PBMCs. Subset indicated: CD45RA+ positively selected. The CDR3 bases are TGCGCCAGCAGCAAGGGGCTAGCTCTAGGGAACAATGAGCAGTTCTTC. Residues: CASSKGLALGNNEQFF.